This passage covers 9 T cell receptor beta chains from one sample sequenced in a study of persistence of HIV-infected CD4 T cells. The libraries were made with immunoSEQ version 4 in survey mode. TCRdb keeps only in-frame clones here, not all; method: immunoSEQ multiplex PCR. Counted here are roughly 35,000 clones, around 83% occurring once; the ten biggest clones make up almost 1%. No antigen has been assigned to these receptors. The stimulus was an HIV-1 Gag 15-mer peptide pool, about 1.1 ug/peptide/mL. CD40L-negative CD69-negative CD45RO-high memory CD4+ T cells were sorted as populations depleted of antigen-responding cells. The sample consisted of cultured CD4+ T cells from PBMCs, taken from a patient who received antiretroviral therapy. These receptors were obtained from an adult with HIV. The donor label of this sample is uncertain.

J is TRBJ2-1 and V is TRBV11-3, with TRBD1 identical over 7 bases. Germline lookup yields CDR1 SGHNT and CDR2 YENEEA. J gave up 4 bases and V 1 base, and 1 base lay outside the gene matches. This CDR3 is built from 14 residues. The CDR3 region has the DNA TGTGCCAGCAGCTTAGCGACAGGGTACAATGAGCAGTTCTTC. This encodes CASSLATGYNEQFF.

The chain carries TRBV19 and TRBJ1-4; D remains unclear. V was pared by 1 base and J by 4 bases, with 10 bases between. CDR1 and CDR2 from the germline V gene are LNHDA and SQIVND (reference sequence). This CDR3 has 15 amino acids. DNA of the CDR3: TGTGCCAGTAGTATAGGGATCGGTGATAATGAAAAACTGTTTTTT. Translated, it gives CASSIGIGDNEKLFF.

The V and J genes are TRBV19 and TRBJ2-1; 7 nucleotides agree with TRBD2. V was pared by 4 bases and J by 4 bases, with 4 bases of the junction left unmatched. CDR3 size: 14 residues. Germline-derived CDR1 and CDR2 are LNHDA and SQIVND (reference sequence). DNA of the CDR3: TGTGCCAGTAGTAGCCCGGGACTATACAATGAGCAGTTCTTC. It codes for CASSSPGLYNEQFF.

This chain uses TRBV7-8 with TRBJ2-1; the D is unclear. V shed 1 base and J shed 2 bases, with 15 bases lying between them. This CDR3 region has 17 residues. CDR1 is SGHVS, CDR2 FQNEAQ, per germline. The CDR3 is CASSLVRTAAAYNEQFF. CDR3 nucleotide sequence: TGTGCCAGCAGCTTAGTACGGACGGCGGCGGCCTACAATGAGCAGTTCTTC.

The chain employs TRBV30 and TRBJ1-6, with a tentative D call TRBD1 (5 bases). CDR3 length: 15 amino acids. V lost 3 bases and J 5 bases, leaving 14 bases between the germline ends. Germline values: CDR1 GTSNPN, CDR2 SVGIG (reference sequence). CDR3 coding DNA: TGTGCCTGGAGGGGGGGGGATCGGGATAATTCACCCCTCCACTTT. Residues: CAWRGGDRDNSPLHF.

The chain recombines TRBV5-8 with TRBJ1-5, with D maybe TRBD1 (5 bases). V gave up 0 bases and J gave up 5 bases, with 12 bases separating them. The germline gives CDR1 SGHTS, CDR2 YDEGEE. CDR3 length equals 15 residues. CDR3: CASSLGQGGDQPQHF. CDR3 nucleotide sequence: TGTGCCAGCAGCTTGGGCCAGGGAGGGGATCAGCCCCAGCATTTT.

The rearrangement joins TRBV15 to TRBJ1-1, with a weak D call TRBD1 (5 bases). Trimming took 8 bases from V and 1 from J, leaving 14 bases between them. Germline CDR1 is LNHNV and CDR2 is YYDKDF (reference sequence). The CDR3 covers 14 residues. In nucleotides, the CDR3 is TGTGCCACCCTGGGGGGGGTACAGAACACTGAAGCTTTCTTT. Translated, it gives CATLGGVQNTEAFF.

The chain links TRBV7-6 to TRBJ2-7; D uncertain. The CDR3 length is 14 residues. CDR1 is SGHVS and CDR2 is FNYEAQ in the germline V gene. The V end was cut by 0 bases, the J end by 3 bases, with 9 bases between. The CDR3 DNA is TGTGCCAGCAGCTTAGCCGGTCGAGACTACGAGCAGTACGTC. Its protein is CASSLAGRDYEQYV.

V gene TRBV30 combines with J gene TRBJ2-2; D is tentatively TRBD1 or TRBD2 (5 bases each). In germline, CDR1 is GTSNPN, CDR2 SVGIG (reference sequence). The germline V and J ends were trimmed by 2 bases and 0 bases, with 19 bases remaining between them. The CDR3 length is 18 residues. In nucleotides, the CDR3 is TGTGCCTGGAGTAGTACGAAGTACGGGACGGCGAACACCGGGGAGCTGTTTTTT. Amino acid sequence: CAWSSTKYGTANTGELFF.